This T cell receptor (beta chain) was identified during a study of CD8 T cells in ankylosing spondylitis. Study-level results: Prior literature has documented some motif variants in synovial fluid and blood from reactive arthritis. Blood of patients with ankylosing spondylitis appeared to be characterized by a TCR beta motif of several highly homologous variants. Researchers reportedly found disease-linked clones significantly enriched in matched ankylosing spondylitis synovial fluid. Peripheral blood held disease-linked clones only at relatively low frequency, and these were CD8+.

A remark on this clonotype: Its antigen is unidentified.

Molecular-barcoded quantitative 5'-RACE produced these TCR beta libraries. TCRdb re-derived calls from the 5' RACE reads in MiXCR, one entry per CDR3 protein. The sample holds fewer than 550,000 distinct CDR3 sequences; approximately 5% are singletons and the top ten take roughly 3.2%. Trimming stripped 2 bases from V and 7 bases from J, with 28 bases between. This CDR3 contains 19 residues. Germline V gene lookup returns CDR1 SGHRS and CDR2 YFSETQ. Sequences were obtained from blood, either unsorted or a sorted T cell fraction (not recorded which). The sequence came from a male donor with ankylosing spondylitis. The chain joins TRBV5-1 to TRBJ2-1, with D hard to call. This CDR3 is CASSLPGRPTRRFSNEQFF. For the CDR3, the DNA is TGCGCCAGCAGCTTACCGGGCCGCCCGACAAGGCGGTTTTCAAATGAGCAGTTCTTC.